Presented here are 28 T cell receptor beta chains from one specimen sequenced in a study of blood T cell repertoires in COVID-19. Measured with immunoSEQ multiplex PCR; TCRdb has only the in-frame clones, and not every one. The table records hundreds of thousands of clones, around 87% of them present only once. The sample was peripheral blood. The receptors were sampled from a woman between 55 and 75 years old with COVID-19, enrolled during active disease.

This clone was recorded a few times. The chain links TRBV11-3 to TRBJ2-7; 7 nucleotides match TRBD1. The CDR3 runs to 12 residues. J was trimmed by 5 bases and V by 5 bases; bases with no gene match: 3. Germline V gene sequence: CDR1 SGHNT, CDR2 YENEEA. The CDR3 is CASSPTGDEQYF. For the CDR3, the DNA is TGTGCCAGCAGCCCCACAGGGGACGAGCAGTACTTC.

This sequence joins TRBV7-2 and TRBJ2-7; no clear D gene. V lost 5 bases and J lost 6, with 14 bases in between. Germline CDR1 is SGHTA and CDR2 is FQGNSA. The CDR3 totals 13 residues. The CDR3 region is CASSPGGIPEQYF. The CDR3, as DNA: TGTGCCAGCAGCCCCGGCGGCATCCCCGAGCAGTACTTC. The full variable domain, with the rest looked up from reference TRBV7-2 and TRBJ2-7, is GAGVSQSPSNKVTEKGKDVELRCDPISGHTALYWYRQSLGQGLEFLIYFQGNSAPDKSGLPSDRFSAERTGGSVSTLTIQRTQQEDSAVYLCASSPGGIPEQYFGPGTRLTVT.

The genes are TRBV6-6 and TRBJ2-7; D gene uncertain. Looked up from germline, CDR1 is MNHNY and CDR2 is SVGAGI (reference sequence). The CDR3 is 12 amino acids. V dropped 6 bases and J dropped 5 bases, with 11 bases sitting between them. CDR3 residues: CASSPSPHEQYF. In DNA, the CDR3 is TGTGCCAGCAGCCCTTCTCCTCACGAGCAGTACTTC.

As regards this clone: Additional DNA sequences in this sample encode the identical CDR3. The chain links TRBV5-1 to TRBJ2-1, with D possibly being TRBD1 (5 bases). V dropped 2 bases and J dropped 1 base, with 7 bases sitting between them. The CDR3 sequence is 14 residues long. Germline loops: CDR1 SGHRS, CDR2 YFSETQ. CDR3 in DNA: TGCGCCAGCAGCTTTGACAGTTCCTACAATGAGCAGTTCTTC. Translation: CASSFDSSYNEQFF.

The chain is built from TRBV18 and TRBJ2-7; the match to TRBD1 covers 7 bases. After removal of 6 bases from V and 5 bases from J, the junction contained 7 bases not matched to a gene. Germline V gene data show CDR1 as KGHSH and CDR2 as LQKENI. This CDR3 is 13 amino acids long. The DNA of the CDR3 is TGTGCCAGCTCGCCCGGGACAGCCGACGAGCAGTACTTC. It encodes CASSPGTADEQYF.

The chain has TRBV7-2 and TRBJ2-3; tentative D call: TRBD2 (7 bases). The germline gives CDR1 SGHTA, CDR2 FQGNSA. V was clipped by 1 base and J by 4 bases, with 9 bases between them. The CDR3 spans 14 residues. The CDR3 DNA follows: TGTGCCAGCAGCTTAGGGGGGGGCGCAGATACGCAGTATTTT. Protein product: CASSLGGGADTQYF.

The CDR3: CSGQGVGTEAFF. The CDR3 bases are TGCAGCGGACAGGGTGTCGGCACTGAAGCTTTCTTT. The V call is TRBV29-1, the J call TRBJ1-1; 7 bases match TRBD1. Germline V gene lookup returns CDR1 SQVTM and CDR2 ANQGSEA. V trimming: 7 bases; J trimming: 4 bases; junction bases outside the gene matches: 6. The CDR3 is made up of 12 amino acids.

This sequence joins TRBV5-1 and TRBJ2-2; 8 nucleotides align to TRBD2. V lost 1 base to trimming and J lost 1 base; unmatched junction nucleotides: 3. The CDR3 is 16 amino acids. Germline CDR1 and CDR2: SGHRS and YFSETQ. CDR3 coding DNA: TGCGCCAGCAGCTTGATCCTAGCGGGGAACACCGGGGAGCTGTTTTTT. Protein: CASSLILAGNTGELFF. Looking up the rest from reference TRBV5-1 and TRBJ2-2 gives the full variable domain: KAGVTQTPRYLIKTRGQQVTLSCSPISGHRSVSWYQQTPGQGLQFLFEYFSETQRNKGNFPGRFSGRQFSNSRSEMNVSTLELGDSALYLCASSLILAGNTGELFFGEGSRLTVL.

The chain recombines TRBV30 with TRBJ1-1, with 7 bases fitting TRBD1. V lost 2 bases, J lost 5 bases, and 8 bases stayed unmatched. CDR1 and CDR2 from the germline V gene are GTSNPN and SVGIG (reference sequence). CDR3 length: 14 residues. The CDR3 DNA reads TGTGCCTGGAGTTTGGTCAGGGGGGAAACTGAAGCTTTCTTT. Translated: CAWSLVRGETEAFF.

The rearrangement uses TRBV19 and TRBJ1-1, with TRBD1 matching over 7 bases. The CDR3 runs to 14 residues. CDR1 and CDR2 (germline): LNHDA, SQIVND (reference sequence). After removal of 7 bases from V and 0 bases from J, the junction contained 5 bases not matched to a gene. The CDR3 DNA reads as TGTGCCAGTACCCCGGGACAGCTGAACACTGAAGCTTTCTTT. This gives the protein CASTPGQLNTEAFF.

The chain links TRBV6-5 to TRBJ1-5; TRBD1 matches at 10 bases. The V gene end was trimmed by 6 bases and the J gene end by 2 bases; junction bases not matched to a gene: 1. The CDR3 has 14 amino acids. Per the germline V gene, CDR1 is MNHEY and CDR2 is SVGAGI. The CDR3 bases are TGTGCCAGCAGGGGGACAGGGGGCAATCAGCCCCAGCATTTT. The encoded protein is CASRGTGGNQPQHF.

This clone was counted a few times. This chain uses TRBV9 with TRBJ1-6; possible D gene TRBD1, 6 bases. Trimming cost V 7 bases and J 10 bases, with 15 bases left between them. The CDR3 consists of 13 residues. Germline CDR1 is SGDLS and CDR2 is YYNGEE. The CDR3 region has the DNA TGTGCCAGCGCCGAGGGGGAGAGATCACCCCTCCACTTT. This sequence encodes CASAEGERSPLHF.

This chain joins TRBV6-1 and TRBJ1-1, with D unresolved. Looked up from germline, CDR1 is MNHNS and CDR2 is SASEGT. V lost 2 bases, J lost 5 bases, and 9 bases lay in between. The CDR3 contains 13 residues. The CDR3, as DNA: TGTGCCAGCAGTGAAACATGGAGGACTGAAGCTTTCTTT. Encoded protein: CASSETWRTEAFF.

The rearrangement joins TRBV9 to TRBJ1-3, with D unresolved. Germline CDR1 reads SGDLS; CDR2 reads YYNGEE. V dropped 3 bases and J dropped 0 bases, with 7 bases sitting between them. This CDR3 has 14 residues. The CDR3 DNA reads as TGTGCCAGCAGCGCCGGGAACTCTGGAAACACCATATATTTT. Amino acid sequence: CASSAGNSGNTIYF.

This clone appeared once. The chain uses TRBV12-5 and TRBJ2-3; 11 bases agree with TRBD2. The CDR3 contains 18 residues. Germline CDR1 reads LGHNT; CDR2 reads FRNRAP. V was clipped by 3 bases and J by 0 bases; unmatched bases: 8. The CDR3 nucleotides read TGTGCTAGTGGTTTAGGCCTAGCGGGGGGCACTAGCACAGATACGCAGTATTTT. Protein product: CASGLGLAGGTSTDTQYF.

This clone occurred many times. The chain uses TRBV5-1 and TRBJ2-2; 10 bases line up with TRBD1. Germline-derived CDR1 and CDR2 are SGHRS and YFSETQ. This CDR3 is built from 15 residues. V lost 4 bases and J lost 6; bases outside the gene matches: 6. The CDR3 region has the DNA TGCGCCAGCAGCAGACGACAGGGGGCGTCCGGGGAGCTGTTTTTT. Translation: CASSRRQGASGELFF.

CDR3 in DNA: TGTGCCAGCAGCCTAATCTTCTCCGGGGCCAACGTCCTGACTTTC. This codes for CASSLIFSGANVLTF. The chain uses TRBV11-2 and TRBJ2-6; no firm D call. Trimming pared 5 bases from V and 4 bases from J, leaving 12 bases between. Germline CDR1 is SGHAT and CDR2 is FQNNGV. The CDR3 contains 15 residues.

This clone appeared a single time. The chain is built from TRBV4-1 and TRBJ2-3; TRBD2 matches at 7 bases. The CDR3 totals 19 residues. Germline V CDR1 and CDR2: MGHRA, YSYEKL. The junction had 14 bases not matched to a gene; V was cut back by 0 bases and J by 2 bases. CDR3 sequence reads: CASSQDYGRLAASTDTQYF. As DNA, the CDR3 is TGCGCCAGCAGCCAAGATTATGGGAGGCTAGCGGCTTCCACAGATACGCAGTATTTT.

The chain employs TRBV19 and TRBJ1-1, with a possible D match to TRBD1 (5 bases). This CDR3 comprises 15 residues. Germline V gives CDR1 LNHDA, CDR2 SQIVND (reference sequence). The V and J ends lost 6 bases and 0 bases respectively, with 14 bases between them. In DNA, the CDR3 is TGTGCCAGTAGCGCGACAGCTAGTATGAACACTGAAGCTTTCTTT. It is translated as CASSATASMNTEAFF. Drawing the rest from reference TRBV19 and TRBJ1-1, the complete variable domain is DGGITQSPKYLFRKEGQNVTLSCEQNLNHDAMYWYRQDPGQGLRLIYYSQIVNDFQKGDIAEGYSVSREKKESFPLTVTSAQKNPTAFYLCASSATASMNTEAFFGQGTRLTVV.

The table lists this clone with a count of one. CDR3 amino acids: CASRGEGSTYGYTF. The CDR3 DNA reads as TGCGCCAGCCGCGGGGAGGGCAGTACCTATGGCTACACCTTC. The gene calls are TRBV5-1 and TRBJ1-2; no definite D call. CDR3 length: 14 amino acids. Germline V CDR1 and CDR2: SGHRS, YFSETQ. V dropped 7 bases and J dropped 4 bases, with 17 bases sitting between them.

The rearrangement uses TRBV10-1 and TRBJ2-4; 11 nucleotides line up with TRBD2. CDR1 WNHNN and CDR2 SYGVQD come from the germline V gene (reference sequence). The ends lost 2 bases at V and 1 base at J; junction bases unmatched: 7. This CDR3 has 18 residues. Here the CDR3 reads CASSEQLAGAGAKNIQYF. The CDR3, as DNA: TGCGCCAGCAGTGAGCAACTAGCGGGGGCCGGCGCCAAAAACATTCAGTACTTC.

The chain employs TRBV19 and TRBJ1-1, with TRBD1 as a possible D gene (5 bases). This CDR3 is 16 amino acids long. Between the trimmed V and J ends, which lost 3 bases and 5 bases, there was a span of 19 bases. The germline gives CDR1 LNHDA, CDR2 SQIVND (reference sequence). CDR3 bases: TGTGCCAGTAGTATTTATGAGGACACCTTACGGACTGAAGCTTTCTTT. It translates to CASSIYEDTLRTEAFF.

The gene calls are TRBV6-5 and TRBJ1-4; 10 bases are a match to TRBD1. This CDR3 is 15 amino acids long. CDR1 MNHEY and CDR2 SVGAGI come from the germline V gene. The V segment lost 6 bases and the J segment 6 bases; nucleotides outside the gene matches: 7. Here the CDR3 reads CASSRTGTGDEKLFF. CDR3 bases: TGTGCCAGCAGCCGTACCGGGACAGGGGATGAAAAACTGTTTTTT.

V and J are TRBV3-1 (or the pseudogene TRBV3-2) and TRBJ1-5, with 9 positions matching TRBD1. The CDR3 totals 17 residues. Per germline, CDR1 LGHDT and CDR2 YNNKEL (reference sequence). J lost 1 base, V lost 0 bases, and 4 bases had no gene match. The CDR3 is CASSQDGTGTSNQPQHF. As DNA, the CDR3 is TGTGCCAGCAGCCAAGATGGGACAGGGACCAGCAATCAGCCCCAGCATTTT.

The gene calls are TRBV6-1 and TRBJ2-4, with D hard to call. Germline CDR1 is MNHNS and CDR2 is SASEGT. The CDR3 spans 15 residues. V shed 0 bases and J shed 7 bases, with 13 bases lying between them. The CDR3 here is CASSEAQDIKNIQYF. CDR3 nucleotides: TGTGCCAGCAGTGAAGCGCAGGATATCAAGAACATTCAGTACTTC.

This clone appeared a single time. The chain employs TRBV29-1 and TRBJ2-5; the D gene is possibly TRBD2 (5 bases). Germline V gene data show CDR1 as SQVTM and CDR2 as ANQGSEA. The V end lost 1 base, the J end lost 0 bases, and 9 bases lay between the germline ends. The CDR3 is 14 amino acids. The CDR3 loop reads CSVEGTSYQETQYF. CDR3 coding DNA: TGCAGCGTTGAAGGGACTTCGTACCAAGAGACCCAGTACTTC.

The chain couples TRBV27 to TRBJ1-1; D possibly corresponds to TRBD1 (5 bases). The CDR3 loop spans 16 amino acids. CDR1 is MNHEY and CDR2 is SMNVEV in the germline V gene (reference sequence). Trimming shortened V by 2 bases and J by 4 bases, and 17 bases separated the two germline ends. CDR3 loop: CASSLQGPGVGTEAFF. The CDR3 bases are TGTGCCAGCAGTTTACAGGGACCGGGGGTTGGCACTGAAGCTTTCTTT.

The CDR3 nucleotides are TGTGCCAGCAGGACAGGACAGGGGACCTACGAGCAGTACTTC. This codes for CASRTGQGTYEQYF. The chain is built from TRBV6-5 and TRBJ2-7; TRBD1 agrees at 9 bases. This CDR3 contains 14 residues. After removal of 6 bases from V and 2 bases from J, the junction contained 5 bases not matched to a gene. Germline CDR1 and CDR2: MNHEY and SVGAGI.